The 3 T cell receptor beta chains below all came from one sample that was sequenced in a study of T cell repertoires in cytomegalovirus infection. The antigens of these receptors remain unknown. TCRdb processed the reads anew with MiXCR; each CDR3 protein has one entry. This sample yields hundreds of thousands of distinct CDR3 sequences, of which approximately 30% are seen a single time; over 10% belongs to the top ten. This material consisted of cultured CD8+ T cells from PBMCs, taken from culture after CMV antigen stimulation. The receptors were gathered from a human donor in good health (CMV status not recorded). Some clones in this sample may be carry-over from other donors' samples.

The chain recombines TRBV14 with TRBJ1-2; no clear D gene. Germline V lookup: CDR1 SGHDN, CDR2 FVKESK. Trimming cost V 3 bases and J 4 bases, with 9 bases left between them. This CDR3 is built from 13 residues. The CDR3 loop is CASSQGTRYGYTF. The CDR3 nucleotides read TGTGCCAGCAGCCAGGGCACTCGCTATGGCTACACCTTC. Variable domain in full (rest from reference TRBV14 and TRBJ1-2): EAGVTQFPSHSVIEKGQTVTLRCDPISGHDNLYWYRRVMGKEIKFLLHFVKESKQDESGMPNNRFLAERTGGTYSTLKVQPAELEDSGVYFCASSQGTRYGYTFGSGTRLTVV.

This rearrangement joins TRBV9 to TRBJ1-2; 8 bases align to TRBD1. From germline, CDR1 is SGDLS and CDR2 YYNGEE. The CDR3 has 14 amino acids. Losses at the gene ends were 5 bases for V and 3 bases for J; bases not matched to a gene: 6. The CDR3 loop reads CASRSSGGYYGYTF. The CDR3 DNA reads as TGTGCCAGCAGGAGCTCAGGGGGCTACTATGGCTACACCTTC.

In this sample, this clonotype turned up a few times. The chain recombines TRBV7-6 with TRBJ2-1; 9 positions agree with TRBD2. J was trimmed by 8 bases and V by 5 bases; bases with no gene match: 7. The CDR3 runs 14 residues. Germline CDR1 and CDR2: SGHVS and FNYEAQ. CDR3 amino acids: CASSLSGGSDEQFF. As DNA, the CDR3 is TGTGCCAGCAGCCTTAGCGGGGGAAGCGATGAGCAGTTCTTC.